A selection of T cell receptor beta chains follows, all from one sample in a study of T cell repertoires in cytomegalovirus infection. TCRdb used MiXCR to reprocess the reads, holding one entry per CDR3 protein. The sample holds fewer than 550,000 distinct CDR3 sequences, about 15% seen once. Sequencing was carried out using CD8+ T cells from PBMCs. These receptors were collected from a human donor in good health (CMV status not recorded). Some clones in this sample may be carry-over from other donors' samples. The CDR3 runs from the conserved cysteine through the conserved F or W. D genes are given only for firm matches. Expanded clones get a size class; other rows say once, few or many, or leave the size out.

J gene | clone size | D gene | V gene | CDR3 length | CDR3 protein | CDR3 DNA
TRBJ2-3 | many | TRBD2 | TRBV10-3 | 17 | CAISETSGRGGTDTQYF | TGTGCCATCAGTGAGACTAGCGGGAGAGGAGGCACAGATACGCAGTATTTT
TRBJ2-5 | - | - | TRBV12-3/TRBV12-4 | 15 | CASSPFGGAGETQYF | TGTGCCAGCAGTCCATTTGGGGGGGCGGGAGAGACCCAGTACTTC
TRBJ2-7 | few | TRBD1 | TRBV20-1 | 14 | CSAGGQALSYEQYF | TGCAGTGCCGGGGGACAGGCCCTTTCCTACGAGCAGTACTTC
TRBJ2-1 | many | TRBD2 | TRBV7-2 | 18 | CASSFGLAGPISYNEQFF | TGTGCCAGCAGCTTCGGACTAGCGGGACCGATTTCCTACAATGAGCAGTTCTTC
TRBJ2-3 | many | - | TRBV7-3 | 14 | CASATGHLPDTQYF | TGTGCCAGTGCAACCGGCCACCTTCCAGATACGCAGTATTTT
TRBJ2-1 | many | TRBD2 | TRBV7-8 | 16 | CASSSLAAGDNNEQFF | TGTGCCAGCAGCTCCTTGGCAGCGGGAGATAACAATGAGCAGTTCTTC
TRBJ1-4 | few | TRBD1 | TRBV10-3 | 14 | CAISEGTGGEKLFF | TGTGCCATCAGTGAAGGGACAGGGGGCGAAAAACTGTTTTTT
TRBJ1-2 | - | - | TRBV2 | 12 | CASRQANYGYTF | TGTGCCAGCAGACAGGCCAACTATGGCTACACCTTC
TRBJ2-1 | few | - | TRBV9 | 19 | CASSVSGRGSGSSYNEQFF | TGTGCCAGCAGCGTATCGGGCAGGGGGAGCGGGAGCTCCTACAATGAGCAGTTCTTC
TRBJ2-7 | many | TRBD1 | TRBV7-2 | 14 | CASSLAGQVYEQYF | TGTGCCAGCAGCTTAGCGGGACAGGTCTACGAGCAGTACTTC
TRBJ2-7 | many | - | TRBV6-5 | 16 | CASSPSTGQSSYEQYF | TGTGCCAGCAGTCCTTCTACAGGACAGAGCTCCTACGAGCAGTACTTC
TRBJ2-1 | few | TRBD2 | TRBV5-4 | 14 | CASSASGLASEQFF | TGTGCCAGCAGCGCCTCGGGACTAGCGAGTGAGCAGTTCTTC
TRBJ2-1 | - | - | TRBV11-2 | 15 | CASTGAGWSYNEQFF | TGTGCCAGTACTGGGGCGGGGTGGTCCTACAATGAGCAGTTCTTC
TRBJ1-5 | - | TRBD1 | TRBV13 | 15 | CASSPGGRRDQPQHF | TGTGCCAGCAGCCCAGGGGGCCGACGCGATCAGCCCCAGCATTTT
TRBJ1-5 | - | - | TRBV11-2 | 15 | CASSPGRYSNQPQHF | TGTGCCAGCAGCCCGGGGCGTTATAGCAATCAGCCCCAGCATTTT
TRBJ2-1 | - | - | TRBV7-9 | 15 | CASSLVRGALNEQFF | TGTGCCAGCAGCTTGGTGAGGGGCGCATTGAATGAGCAGTTCTTC
TRBJ2-1 | many | TRBD2 | TRBV12-3/TRBV12-4 | 18 | CASSLAPGLADSYNEQFF | TGTGCCAGCAGTTTGGCACCTGGACTAGCGGATTCCTACAATGAGCAGTTCTTC
TRBJ2-7 | - | - | TRBV5-1 | 15 | CASSLGGLESYEQYF | TGCGCCAGCAGCTTGGGGGGGCTCGAGTCCTACGAGCAGTACTTC
TRBJ2-1 | many | - | TRBV5-5 | 16 | CASSLAGRRNSDEQFF | TGTGCCAGCAGCTTGGCGGGTAGACGGAACAGCGATGAGCAGTTCTTC
TRBJ2-3 | - | TRBD2 | TRBV27 | 14 | CASTLADSTDTQYF | TGTGCCAGTACCCTAGCGGACAGCACAGATACGCAGTATTTT
TRBJ1-1 | - | - | TRBV6-2/TRBV6-3 | 16 | CASSPLLQGPSTEAFF | TGTGCCAGCAGTCCACTTCTACAGGGCCCTTCCACTGAAGCTTTCTTT
TRBJ2-7 | - | - | TRBV7-4 | 16 | CASSPLESPQVYQQYF | TGTGCCAGCAGCCCCTTGGAAAGCCCTCAGGTCTACCAGCAGTACTTC
TRBJ1-6 | many | - | TRBV4-1 | 16 | CASSPGQTQRGSPLHF | TGCGCCAGCAGCCCAGGACAGACTCAGCGGGGTTCACCCCTCCACTTT
TRBJ2-7 | many | TRBD2 | TRBV6-6 | 16 | CASSSEAGGPPYEQYF | TGTGCCAGCAGTTCCGAAGCGGGAGGGCCTCCCTACGAGCAGTACTTC
TRBJ2-1 | many | TRBD1 | TRBV28 | 14 | CASSPGQGPNEQFF | TGTGCCAGCAGCCCCGGACAGGGACCCAATGAGCAGTTCTTC
TRBJ1-5 | many | - | TRBV7-9 | 16 | CASSFTRAGSNQPQHF | TGTGCCAGCAGCTTTACGAGGGCAGGTTCAAATCAGCCCCAGCATTTT
TRBJ1-1 | - | - | TRBV20-1 | 13 | CSAPPQGNTEAFF | TGCAGTGCCCCTCCCCAGGGAAACACTGAAGCTTTCTTT
TRBJ2-7 | many | TRBD1 | TRBV5-1 | 16 | CASSAGTGIATYEQYF | TGCGCCAGCAGCGCGGGGACAGGGATCGCGACCTACGAGCAGTACTTC
TRBJ2-7 | - | - | TRBV14 | 14 | CASSLRDNDYEQYF | TGTGCCAGCAGCCTACGGGACAACGACTACGAGCAGTACTTC
TRBJ2-5 | - | - | TRBV11-2 | 16 | CASSLGFGRVQETQYF | TGTGCCAGCAGCTTAGGATTTGGCAGAGTCCAAGAGACCCAGTACTTC
TRBJ1-1 | - | TRBD1 | TRBV7-9 | 14 | CASRLGQPYTEAFF | TGTGCCAGCAGGTTGGGACAGCCCTACACTGAAGCTTTCTTT
TRBJ2-1 | - | TRBD2 | TRBV2 | 17 | CASSDIPLAEGENEQFF | TGTGCCAGCAGTGATATACCTCTAGCGGAGGGTGAGAATGAGCAGTTCTTC
TRBJ2-5 | - | - | TRBV12-3/TRBV12-4 | 16 | CASSPVPELAGETQYF | TGTGCCAGCAGCCCGGTACCTGAGCTAGCAGGGGAGACCCAGTACTTC
TRBJ2-3 | many | - | TRBV7-8 | 16 | CASSLRRGGTTDTQYF | TGTGCCAGCAGCTTACGGCGCGGTGGGACCACAGATACGCAGTATTTT
TRBJ2-5 | - | - | TRBV25-1 | 19 | CASSDLGRVGSSSSETQYF | TGTGCCAGCAGTGATTTGGGCAGAGTCGGCTCATCATCATCGGAGACCCAGTACTTC
TRBJ2-3 | many | TRBD2 | TRBV10-1 | 16 | CASSDPGRGLTDTQYF | TGCGCCAGCAGTGACCCCGGGAGGGGTCTCACAGATACGCAGTATTTT
TRBJ2-3 | many | TRBD1 | TRBV7-3 | 15 | CASSQPGQGTDTQYF | TGTGCCAGCAGCCAGCCGGGACAGGGCACAGATACGCAGTATTTT
TRBJ1-6 | - | - | TRBV7-9 | 15 | CASSPLGGKNSPLHF | TGTGCCAGCAGCCCCTTGGGGGGAAAAAATTCACCCCTCCACTTT
TRBJ2-7 | few | - | TRBV11-3 | 15 | CASSLGRGNQGEQYF | TGTGCCAGCAGCTTAGGACGGGGTAACCAGGGAGAGCAGTACTTC
TRBJ2-3 | many | TRBD1 | TRBV28 | 17 | CASSLAETGFRTDTQYF | TGTGCCAGCAGTTTAGCGGAGACAGGGTTTAGGACAGATACGCAGTATTTT
TRBJ1-2 | - | - | TRBV5-1 | 14 | CASSPQGSNYGYTF | TGCGCCAGCAGCCCACAGGGTTCCAACTATGGCTACACCTTC
TRBJ1-1 | - | - | TRBV9 | 14 | CASSVVGGNTEAFF | TGTGCCAGCAGCGTAGTGGGGGGGAACACTGAAGCTTTCTTT
TRBJ2-2 | many | - | TRBV6-1 | 16 | CASSEAPQGGTGELFF | TGTGCCAGCAGTGAAGCCCCCCAGGGGGGCACCGGGGAGCTGTTTTTT
TRBJ2-1 | - | TRBD2 | TRBV20-1 | 16 | CSAREGWTSGNNEQFF | TGCAGTGCTAGAGAAGGGTGGACTAGCGGGAACAATGAGCAGTTCTTC
TRBJ1-5 | - | - | TRBV12-5 | 13 | CASGPGTKQPQHF | TGTGCTAGTGGCCCTGGAACGAAACAGCCCCAGCATTTT
TRBJ1-2 | - | - | TRBV4-2 | 16 | CASSRSTPPVLDGYTF | TGTGCCAGCAGCCGAAGTACCCCCCCGGTTCTAGACGGCTACACCTTC
TRBJ2-5 | many | - | TRBV7-3 | 16 | CASRLGSAPFQETQYF | TGTGCCAGCAGGTTGGGGTCAGCGCCATTCCAAGAGACCCAGTACTTC
TRBJ1-1 | few | - | TRBV19 | 12 | CASSSRSTEAFF | TGTGCCAGTAGTTCCCGGTCCACTGAAGCTTTCTTT
TRBJ2-7 | many | - | TRBV28 | 14 | CASSPGVLGYEQYF | TGTGCCAGCAGTCCGGGTGTGCTTGGCTACGAGCAGTACTTC
TRBJ2-2 | many | - | TRBV4-1 | 14 | CASSQQGGSGELFF | TGCGCCAGCAGCCAACAGGGCGGTTCAGGGGAGCTGTTTTTT
TRBJ1-1 | many | TRBD1 | TRBV5-1 | 17 | CASSTTDRAAFNTEAFF | TGCGCCAGCAGCACAACCGACAGGGCCGCATTTAACACTGAAGCTTTCTTT
TRBJ2-4 | many | - | TRBV6-1 | 21 | CASSELIGRSRGIGPVDIQYF | TGTGCCAGCAGTGAATTAATCGGTAGATCCAGAGGTATCGGACCAGTTGACATTCAGTACTTC
TRBJ2-3 | many | TRBD1 | TRBV7-6 | 16 | CASSPLTGGLTDTQYF | TGTGCCAGCAGCCCCCTGACAGGGGGCCTGACAGATACGCAGTATTTT
TRBJ2-1 | many | TRBD2 | TRBV18 | 18 | CASSPSRRLAGRLEQQFF | TGTGCCAGCTCACCATCCCGGAGGCTAGCGGGGCGCCTGGAGCAGCAGTTCTTC